This T cell receptor (beta chain) was documented in a study of response to subunit inactivated influenza vaccine. TCRdb reprocessed the RT-PCR reads with MiXCR, giving one entry per CDR3 protein. Of approximately 700,000 distinct CDR3 sequences in the sample, approximately 14% were seen once. Study results and limitations: Authors suggested each seasonal influenza vaccination recruits few new T cells.

This clonotype was detected a few times. Its antigen is unidentified. The V and J ends lost 5 bases and 12 bases respectively, with 14 bases between them. This CDR3 contains 13 residues. CDR1 and CDR2 (germline): SGHAT, FQNNGV. The sequencing here drew on PBMCs from blood, taken approximately 15 days before vaccination. This chain uses TRBV11-2 with TRBJ2-6; no firm D call. The sequence was obtained from a man over 45 who received an inactivated influenza vaccine. The CDR3 spells CASSRRQVPVLTF. Written as DNA, the CDR3 is TGTGCCAGCAGCCGACGACAAGTTCCCGTCCTGACTTTC.